This passage covers 2 T cell receptor beta chains from one sample sequenced in a study of cytomegalovirus exposure and HLA in healthy donors. The PCR had 60 Vbeta and 13 Jbeta primers. TCRdb keeps only in-frame clones here, not all; method: immunoSEQ multiplex PCR. In the table there are around 40,000 clones, over 55% of which are singletons. The sequenced sample consisted of PBMCs. These receptors originate from a human donor in good health.

This clone was counted a single time. The CDR3 protein is CASSPWAGLNTEAFF. Here the CDR3 DNA reads TGTGCCAGCTCACCTTGGGCAGGGCTGAACACTGAAGCTTTCTTT. This chain links TRBV18 with TRBJ1-1; the D gene is possibly TRBD1 (5 bases). The CDR3 length is 15 residues. The germline V gene encodes CDR1 KGHSH and CDR2 LQKENI. V lost 3 bases to trimming and J lost 0 bases, with 11 bases between them. The whole variable domain, remainder taken from reference TRBV18 and TRBJ1-1, is NAGVMQNPRHLVRRRGQEARLRCSPMKGHSHVYWYRQLPEEGLKFMVYLQKENIIDESGMPKERFSAEFPKEGPSILRIQQVVRGDSAAYFCASSPWAGLNTEAFFGQGTRLTVV.

A few counts support this clone. The chain recombines TRBV27 with TRBJ1-2; a weak D match, TRBD1 (6 bases). CDR1 is MNHEY and CDR2 is SMNVEV in the germline V gene (reference sequence). The CDR3 runs 14 residues. V lost 6 bases and J lost 0, with 11 bases in between. CDR3 sequence: CASRLTGPNYGYTF. In DNA, the CDR3 is TGTGCCAGCAGACTGACAGGCCCTAACTATGGCTACACCTTC.